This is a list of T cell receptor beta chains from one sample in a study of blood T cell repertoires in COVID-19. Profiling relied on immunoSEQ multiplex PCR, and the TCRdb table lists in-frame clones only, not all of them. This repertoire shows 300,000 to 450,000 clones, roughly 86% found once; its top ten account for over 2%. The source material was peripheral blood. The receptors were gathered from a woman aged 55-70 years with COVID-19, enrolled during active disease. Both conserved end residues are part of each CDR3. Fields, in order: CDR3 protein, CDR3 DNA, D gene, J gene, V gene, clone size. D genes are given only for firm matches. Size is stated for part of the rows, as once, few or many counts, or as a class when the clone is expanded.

CDR3 protein: CASSPPFLPQHF
CDR3 DNA: TGTGCCAGCAGTCCCCCTTTTTTGCCCCAGCATTTT
D gene: NA
J gene: TRBJ1-5
V gene: TRBV28
clone size: NA

CDR3 protein: CASSPRTGKEQYF
CDR3 DNA: TGTGCCAGCAGCCCTAGGACAGGGAAAGAGCAGTACTTC
D gene: TRBD1
J gene: TRBJ2-7
V gene: TRBV11-3
clone size: NA

CDR3 protein: CASAGTPNTEAFF
CDR3 DNA: TGTGCCAGCGCCGGGACACCCAACACTGAAGCTTTCTTT
D gene: NA
J gene: TRBJ1-1
V gene: TRBV25-1
clone size: once

CDR3 protein: CASSQDGHSEKLFF
CDR3 DNA: TGCGCCAGCAGCCAAGATGGACACTCTGAAAAACTGTTTTTT
D gene: NA
J gene: TRBJ1-4
V gene: TRBV4-1
clone size: NA

CDR3 protein: CASSRKGQGETYEQYF
CDR3 DNA: TGTGCCAGTAGCCGGAAGGGACAGGGGGAGACCTACGAGCAGTACTTC
D gene: TRBD1
J gene: TRBJ2-7
V gene: TRBV19
clone size: NA

CDR3 protein: CATRDRGADTQYF
CDR3 DNA: TGTGCCACCCGGGACAGGGGAGCAGATACGCAGTATTTT
D gene: TRBD1
J gene: TRBJ2-3
V gene: TRBV6-4
clone size: NA

CDR3 protein: CASSLGRTGTGYGYTF
CDR3 DNA: TGTGCCAGCAGCTTAGGGAGGACAGGGACAGGGTATGGCTACACCTTC
D gene: TRBD1
J gene: TRBJ1-2
V gene: TRBV7-2
clone size: NA

CDR3 protein: CATSDTNTGELFF
CDR3 DNA: TGTGCCACCAGTGATACTAACACCGGGGAGCTGTTTTTT
D gene: NA
J gene: TRBJ2-2
V gene: TRBV24-1
clone size: NA

CDR3 protein: CASSRSGTEAFF
CDR3 DNA: TGTGCCAGCAGCAGATCCGGGACAGAAGCTTTCTTT
D gene: NA
J gene: TRBJ1-1
V gene: TRBV7-6
clone size: NA

CDR3 protein: CASSPGQTGELFF
CDR3 DNA: TGTGCCAGCTCACCCGGACAGACCGGGGAGCTGTTTTTT
D gene: NA
J gene: TRBJ2-2
V gene: TRBV18
clone size: NA

CDR3 protein: CASSTSGQPNTEAFF
CDR3 DNA: TGTGCCAGCAGTACCTCAGGACAGCCGAACACTGAAGCTTTCTTT
D gene: NA
J gene: TRBJ1-1
V gene: TRBV28
clone size: few

CDR3 protein: CATSRSAQGGSPLHF
CDR3 DNA: TGTGCCACCAGCAGATCCGCTCAGGGAGGTTCACCCCTCCACTTT
D gene: NA
J gene: TRBJ1-6
V gene: TRBV15
clone size: NA

CDR3 protein: CASTQQGNTEAFF
CDR3 DNA: TGTGCCAGCACCCAGCAGGGGAACACTGAAGCTTTCTTT
D gene: NA
J gene: TRBJ1-1
V gene: TRBV2
clone size: NA

CDR3 protein: CASSYTDLAVNEQFF
CDR3 DNA: TGTGCCAGCAGTTACACCGACCTAGCCGTCAATGAGCAGTTCTTC
D gene: NA
J gene: TRBJ2-1
V gene: TRBV6-5
clone size: NA

CDR3 protein: CASSQVVQGAIYEQYF
CDR3 DNA: TGCGCCAGCAGCCAAGTGGTACAGGGGGCTATCTACGAGCAGTACTTC
D gene: TRBD1
J gene: TRBJ2-7
V gene: TRBV4-1
clone size: once

CDR3 protein: CASSPPGTESTDTQYF
CDR3 DNA: TGTGCCAGCTCACCACCGGGGACAGAAAGCACAGATACGCAGTATTTT
D gene: TRBD1
J gene: TRBJ2-3
V gene: TRBV18
clone size: once

CDR3 protein: CASSLNRGTNQPQHF
CDR3 DNA: TGTGCCAGCAGCTTAAACAGGGGTACGAATCAGCCCCAGCATTTT
D gene: TRBD1
J gene: TRBJ1-5
V gene: TRBV7-6
clone size: NA

CDR3 protein: CASKQRGASDTQYF
CDR3 DNA: TGTGCCAGTAAACAACGGGGGGCCTCAGATACGCAGTATTTT
D gene: NA
J gene: TRBJ2-3
V gene: TRBV19
clone size: NA

CDR3 protein: CASRSSGAGVQTDTQYF
CDR3 DNA: TGTGCAAGTCGCTCATCCGGGGCGGGGGTCCAGACAGATACGCAGTATTTT
D gene: NA
J gene: TRBJ2-3
V gene: TRBV12-2
clone size: NA

CDR3 protein: CASSLLSSGGARTGELFF
CDR3 DNA: TGCGCCAGCAGCTTGTTGTCTAGCGGGGGGGCCAGGACCGGGGAGCTGTTTTTT
D gene: TRBD2
J gene: TRBJ2-2
V gene: TRBV5-1
clone size: NA

CDR3 protein: CASSSPSGGGADTQYF
CDR3 DNA: TGCGCCAGCAGCTCTCCTAGCGGGGGGGGAGCAGATACGCAGTATTTT
D gene: TRBD2
J gene: TRBJ2-3
V gene: TRBV5-1
clone size: NA

CDR3 protein: CASTSYEQYF
CDR3 DNA: TGTGCCAGCACCAGCTACGAGCAGTACTTC
D gene: NA
J gene: TRBJ2-7
V gene: TRBV6-5
clone size: NA

CDR3 protein: CASSTGGDEQFF
CDR3 DNA: TGTGCCAGTAGTACCGGGGGAGATGAGCAGTTCTTC
D gene: NA
J gene: TRBJ2-1
V gene: TRBV19
clone size: NA

CDR3 protein: CSVATGYYGYTF
CDR3 DNA: TGCAGCGTTGCGACAGGGTACTATGGCTACACCTTC
D gene: TRBD1
J gene: TRBJ1-2
V gene: TRBV29-1
clone size: NA

CDR3 protein: CASSAGQGASQPQHF
CDR3 DNA: TGTGCCAGCAGCGCGGGACAGGGGGCAAGTCAGCCCCAGCATTTT
D gene: TRBD1
J gene: TRBJ1-5
V gene: TRBV7-9
clone size: NA

CDR3 protein: CASSLDGGRLTEAFF
CDR3 DNA: TGCGCCAGCAGCTTGGATGGGGGCAGGCTTACTGAAGCTTTCTTT
D gene: NA
J gene: TRBJ1-1
V gene: TRBV5-1
clone size: NA

CDR3 protein: CASKAGSTDTQYF
CDR3 DNA: TGTGCCAGCAAGGCGGGGTCCACAGATACGCAGTATTTT
D gene: NA
J gene: TRBJ2-3
V gene: TRBV6-5
clone size: few

CDR3 protein: CASSEEGPIQPQHF
CDR3 DNA: TGTGCCAGCAGTGAAGAGGGGCCGATCCAGCCCCAGCATTTT
D gene: NA
J gene: TRBJ1-5
V gene: TRBV2
clone size: NA

CDR3 protein: CASSPTRGRANEKLFF
CDR3 DNA: TGTGCCAGCTCACCCACTCGTGGGAGAGCTAATGAAAAACTGTTTTTT
D gene: NA
J gene: TRBJ1-4
V gene: TRBV18
clone size: few

CDR3 protein: CASSLPQGRTGELFF
CDR3 DNA: TGTGCCAGCAGTTTACCGCAGGGTCGGACCGGGGAGCTGTTTTTT
D gene: NA
J gene: TRBJ2-2
V gene: TRBV28
clone size: few

CDR3 protein: CAISEWTGVSYEQYF
CDR3 DNA: TGTGCCATCAGTGAGTGGACAGGGGTCTCCTACGAGCAGTACTTC
D gene: TRBD1
J gene: TRBJ2-7
V gene: TRBV10-3
clone size: NA

CDR3 protein: CASSLYGTPQETQYF
CDR3 DNA: TGTGCCAGCAGCTTATACGGGACACCCCAAGAGACCCAGTACTTC
D gene: NA
J gene: TRBJ2-5
V gene: TRBV7-3
clone size: NA

CDR3 protein: CASSLGAAGGAIEQFF
CDR3 DNA: TGTGCCAGCAGCTTAGGAGCGGCGGGCGGGGCTATTGAGCAGTTCTTC
D gene: NA
J gene: TRBJ2-1
V gene: TRBV11-2
clone size: NA

CDR3 protein: CASRRGASGNTIYF
CDR3 DNA: TGTGCCAGCCGGCGTGGGGCCTCTGGAAACACCATATATTTT
D gene: NA
J gene: TRBJ1-3
V gene: TRBV7-4
clone size: NA

CDR3 protein: CASSYMIWTSGGEETQYF
CDR3 DNA: TGTGCCAGCAGCTACATGATATGGACTAGCGGGGGAGAAGAGACCCAGTACTTC
D gene: TRBD2
J gene: TRBJ2-5
V gene: TRBV5-6
clone size: NA

CDR3 protein: CASSISAGNPYGYTF
CDR3 DNA: TGTGCCAGTAGTATATCCGCAGGGAATCCCTATGGCTACACCTTC
D gene: NA
J gene: TRBJ1-2
V gene: TRBV19
clone size: NA

CDR3 protein: CASSLVGGSGNTIYF
CDR3 DNA: TGTGCCAGCAGCTTAGTGGGCGGGTCTGGAAACACCATATATTTT
D gene: NA
J gene: TRBJ1-3
V gene: TRBV7-2
clone size: NA

CDR3 protein: CASRASKGYYQPQHF
CDR3 DNA: TGTGCCAGCAGAGCTTCGAAGGGGTACTATCAGCCCCAGCATTTT
D gene: NA
J gene: TRBJ1-5
V gene: TRBV28
clone size: NA

CDR3 protein: CASSPLQGNNQPQHF
CDR3 DNA: TGTGCCAGCTCACCATTACAGGGGAACAATCAGCCCCAGCATTTT
D gene: TRBD1
J gene: TRBJ1-5
V gene: TRBV18
clone size: NA

CDR3 protein: CASSTYGGGTGELFF
CDR3 DNA: TGTGCCAGCAGTACTTACGGGGGGGGCACCGGGGAGCTGTTTTTT
D gene: TRBD2
J gene: TRBJ2-2
V gene: TRBV6-6
clone size: NA

CDR3 protein: CASSPQHRTVNTEAFF
CDR3 DNA: TGCGCCAGCAGCCCACAGCACCGGACAGTGAACACTGAAGCTTTCTTT
D gene: NA
J gene: TRBJ1-1
V gene: TRBV5-1
clone size: NA

CDR3 protein: CASSVSGGPYNEQFF
CDR3 DNA: TGTGCCAGCAGCGTGTCGGGGGGGCCATACAATGAGCAGTTCTTC
D gene: TRBD2
J gene: TRBJ2-1
V gene: TRBV9
clone size: few